This TCR beta chain came from a study of blood T cell repertoires in COVID-19. On the study more broadly: Italy, Spain and the United States were the sources of the convalescent and acute COVID-19 samples. PBMCs, B-cell-depleted T cells, or T cells were the source of the cDNA or gDNA that made up the material.

Study processing details: Quantification of nucleated cells was approximated via reference gene primer amplification. TCRdb keeps only in-frame clones here, not all; method: immunoSEQ multiplex PCR. The DNA was the basis for D and trimming; V, J and clone size are from that table. The data contain about 160,000 clones, about 90% of them seen just once; the ten biggest clones take up over 7%. Assignment of participants to cohorts was predicated upon participant-reported clinical history. Germline V gives CDR1 SGHRS, CDR2 YFSETQ. V dropped 5 bases and J dropped 8; count of bases not matched to a gene: 8. The CDR3 consists of 14 residues.

Sequenced material: PBMCs or T cells enriched from blood (not recorded which). This sequence joins TRBV5-1 and TRBJ2-1; 9 positions agree with TRBD1. The receptor comes from a woman aged 50 to 60 who had recovered from COVID-19. The CDR3, as DNA: TGCGCCAGCAGTAGGGACAGGGTTGGCGATGAGCAGTTCTTC. It specifies CASSRDRVGDEQFF.